This is a list of T cell receptor beta chains from one sample in a study of T cells in Graves' hyperthyroidism and ophthalmopathy. TCRdb reprocessed the multiplex PCR reads with MiXCR, giving one entry per CDR3 protein. The data hold a few hundred thousand distinct CDR3 sequences, with about a sixth observed a single time. The material sequenced was blood. The receptor set was obtained from a woman younger than 45 with Graves' hyperthyroidism. CDR3s include the opening cysteine and the closing phenylalanine or tryptophan. D genes are given only for firm matches. Clone sizes are given selectively: once, few, many, or a class where the clone is expanded.

-,TRBV7-9,TRBJ1-2,-,CASSPWSVPNYGYTF,TGTGCCAGCAGCCCCTGGTCAGTCCCAAACTATGGCTACACCTTC
-,TRBV20-1,TRBJ2-5,-,CSARMGETQYF,TGCAGTGCTAGAATGGGAGAGACCCAGTACTTC
many,TRBV6-5,TRBJ1-2,-,CASSYSYAAPGYTF,TGTGCCAGCAGTTACTCCTATGCGGCTCCTGGCTACACCTTC
-,TRBV11-2,TRBJ2-4,TRBD1,CASSFAPGTGPFIQYF,TGTGCCAGCAGCTTCGCCCCCGGGACAGGGCCCTTCATTCAGTACTTC
-,TRBV5-1,TRBJ2-2,-,CASSSSDKNTGELFF,TGCGCCAGCAGCTCCTCGGACAAAAACACCGGGGAGCTGTTTTTT
many,TRBV30,TRBJ2-7,-,CAWSVGPYEQYF,TGTGCCTGGAGTGTGGGTCCCTACGAGCAGTACTTC
-,TRBV18,TRBJ2-5,-,CASSPLPTPGRYETQYF,TGTGCCAGCTCACCTCTCCCGACTCCGGGTCGGTATGAGACCCAGTACTTC
many,TRBV20-1,TRBJ1-1,TRBD1,CSAVPGQGTGTEAFF,TGCAGTGCTGTTCCGGGACAGGGAACGGGCACTGAAGCTTTCTTT
-,TRBV12-3/TRBV12-4,TRBJ1-1,-,CASNTPWGTEAFF,TGTGCCAGCAATACCCCCTGGGGGACTGAAGCTTTCTTT
-,TRBV18,TRBJ2-5,-,CASSPPSGLKETQYF,TGTGCCAGCTCACCACCAAGCGGATTAAAAGAGACCCAGTACTTC
many,TRBV28,TRBJ1-2,-,CASSTGATIRLRYGYTF,TGTGCCAGCAGTACCGGGGCCACTATACGGCTTCGCTATGGCTACACCTTC
-,TRBV27,TRBJ2-3,-,CASSLGGSKTTDTQYF,TGTGCCAGCAGTTTAGGTGGTTCTAAGACCACAGATACGCAGTATTTT
few,TRBV30,TRBJ1-2,-,CAWSSEGSGYTF,TGTGCCTGGAGTTCGGAGGGTAGTGGCTACACCTTC
many,TRBV28,TRBJ1-2,-,CASSSPVGLSGPYTF,TGTGCCAGCAGCTCGCCAGTAGGGCTGTCCGGCCCCTACACCTTC
-,TRBV6-4,TRBJ2-2,-,CASSLRPDPTGELFF,TGTGCCAGCAGCCTCCGGCCTGATCCCACCGGGGAGCTGTTTTTT
many,TRBV7-2,TRBJ2-5,TRBD2,CASSPTLGLAGGETQYF,TGTGCCAGCAGCCCAACTCTGGGACTAGCGGGAGGAGAGACCCAGTACTTC
-,TRBV6-2/TRBV6-3,TRBJ2-3,-,CASSYSPKNTDTQYF,TGTGCCAGCAGTTACTCACCAAAAAACACAGATACGCAGTATTTT
many,TRBV9,TRBJ2-7,-,CASSVGGGDYEQYF,TGTGCCAGCAGCGTAGGAGGCGGCGACTACGAGCAGTACTTC
many,TRBV12-3/TRBV12-4,TRBJ2-3,-,CASSFPDRTLTDTQYF,TGTGCCAGCAGTTTCCCCGACAGGACCCTCACAGATACGCAGTATTTT
few,TRBV19,TRBJ1-5,-,CASSLQGLSQPQHF,TGTGCCAGTAGTCTCCAGGGGCTCAGCCAGCCCCAGCATTTT
-,TRBV19,TRBJ2-5,-,CASSIGRGLQTETQYF,TGTGCCAGTAGTATAGGAAGAGGACTTCAGACGGAGACCCAGTACTTC
many,TRBV20-1,TRBJ1-5,TRBD1,CSARATGTAFQPQHF,TGCAGTGCTAGAGCTACCGGGACAGCCTTTCAGCCCCAGCATTTT
many,TRBV2,TRBJ1-1,-,CASTGEAFF,TGTGCCAGCACAGGGGAAGCTTTCTTT
many,TRBV30,TRBJ2-1,-,CAWSVTLSYNEQFF,TGTGCCTGGAGTGTAACCCTCTCCTACAATGAGCAGTTCTTC
many,TRBV20-1,TRBJ1-5,-,CSARGPGHHSNQPQHF,TGCAGTGCTAGGGGGCCGGGACACCATAGCAATCAGCCCCAGCATTTT
few,TRBV4-1,TRBJ2-3,-,CASSHGGYFREPDTQYF,TGCGCCAGCAGCCACGGGGGCTACTTCAGGGAACCAGATACGCAGTATTTT
many,TRBV28,TRBJ1-1,TRBD1,CASSWTGAEAFF,TGTGCCAGCAGCTGGACAGGCGCTGAAGCTTTCTTT
-,TRBV7-2,TRBJ2-3,-,CASIGIASERPLPWNADTQYF,TGTGCCAGCATCGGAATCGCAAGCGAACGCCCTCTCCCTTGGAATGCAGATACGCAGTATTTT
many,TRBV6-1,TRBJ2-1,TRBD2,CASSSTSGFDNEQFF,TGTGCCAGCAGTTCGACTAGCGGGTTCGACAATGAGCAGTTCTTC
once,TRBV9,TRBJ2-3,-,CASSVTGVGTDTQYF,TGTGCCAGCAGCGTTACCGGCGTGGGCACAGATACGCAGTATTTT
-,TRBV6-2/TRBV6-3,TRBJ2-5,-,CATDGSGLETQYF,TGTGCCACTGACGGAAGCGGACTGGAGACCCAGTACTTC
many,TRBV5-5,TRBJ2-1,-,CASSGGQSSGEQFF,TGTGCCAGCAGCGGCGGACAGTCTTCGGGTGAGCAGTTCTTC
many,TRBV5-5,TRBJ1-1,-,CASSLAQMSGREAFF,TGTGCCAGCAGCCTAGCACAGATGTCGGGCCGTGAAGCTTTCTTT
few,TRBV5-5,TRBJ1-1,-,CASSLQASTGAFF,TGTGCCAGCAGCTTGCAGGCTTCCACGGGAGCTTTCTTT
-,TRBV7-6,TRBJ2-1,TRBD2,CATATFRGSQANEQFF,TGTGCGACGGCGACTTTTCGCGGGAGTCAGGCCAATGAGCAGTTCTTC
few,TRBV27,TRBJ2-1,-,CASSFWVRASSSYNEQFF,TGTGCCAGCAGTTTTTGGGTCAGGGCGTCGAGCTCCTACAATGAGCAGTTCTTC
few,TRBV27,TRBJ2-1,-,CASSRRGSEQFF,TGTGCCAGCAGCCGGAGGGGGAGTGAGCAGTTCTTC
many,TRBV29-1,TRBJ2-2,TRBD2,CSVEDQRAGDTGELFF,TGCAGCGTTGAAGATCAACGAGCGGGAGACACCGGGGAGCTGTTTTTT
many,TRBV28,TRBJ2-1,-,CASSGTGGRTSGLEEQFF,TGTGCCAGCAGCGGGACAGGGGGGAGGACTAGCGGGTTGGAGGAGCAGTTCTTC
-,TRBV30,TRBJ2-3,TRBD2,CAWSARTSGRGDTQYF,TGTGCCTGGAGCGCCAGGACTAGCGGGAGGGGAGATACGCAGTATTTT
many,TRBV30,TRBJ2-7,TRBD1,CAWSETGSGEQYF,TGTGCCTGGAGTGAGACAGGGTCGGGGGAGCAGTACTTC
-,TRBV7-9,TRBJ1-5,-,CASSLVGGGDSNQPQHF,TGTGCCAGCAGCTTAGTTGGTGGGGGGGATAGCAATCAGCCCCAGCATTTT
many,TRBV6-1,TRBJ2-2,-,CASSSRGRDGSTGELFF,TGTGCCAGCAGTTCTAGGGGGCGGGACGGAAGCACCGGGGAGCTGTTTTTT
many,TRBV12-3/TRBV12-4,TRBJ2-5,-,CASRRTVGGQETQYF,TGTGCCAGCAGGCGGACAGTGGGGGGACAAGAGACCCAGTACTTC
-,TRBV9,TRBJ2-1,-,CASSVDSGTYNEQFF,TGTGCCAGCAGCGTTGATAGCGGAACCTACAATGAGCAGTTCTTC
few,TRBV12-5,TRBJ1-2,-,CASGLVPWGFGYTF,TGTGCTAGTGGTTTGGTCCCCTGGGGGTTTGGCTACACCTTC
many,TRBV20-1,TRBJ1-2,TRBD1,CSALTGFYGYTF,TGCAGTGCCCTGACAGGGTTCTATGGCTACACCTTC
many,TRBV20-1,TRBJ1-1,TRBD1,CSARRTGGSTEAFF,TGCAGTGCTAGAAGGACAGGCGGTTCCACTGAAGCTTTCTTT
-,TRBV30,TRBJ1-6,TRBD1,CAWSRDSGLSSPLHF,TGTGCCTGGAGTAGGGACAGCGGCTTATCTTCACCCCTCCACTTT
many,TRBV20-1,TRBJ2-7,-,CSARVKLSGSGYEQYF,TGCAGTGCTAGAGTTAAGCTCTCAGGCTCCGGCTACGAGCAGTACTTC
-,TRBV7-9,TRBJ2-3,TRBD2,CASSRGLADTDTQYF,TGTGCCAGCAGCCGAGGACTAGCGGACACAGATACGCAGTATTTT
-,TRBV6-2/TRBV6-3,TRBJ2-7,-,CASSYSRGVLYEQYF,TGTGCCAGCAGTTACTCGAGGGGAGTCCTCTACGAGCAGTACTTC
-,TRBV20-1,TRBJ2-3,-,CSARDTGSGYTQYF,TGCAGTGCTAGAGATACAGGGTCGGGGTATACGCAGTATTTT
many,TRBV28,TRBJ1-2,TRBD1,CASSSSEIQGENYGYTF,TGTGCCAGCAGTTCCTCCGAAATACAGGGGGAGAACTATGGCTACACCTTC
many,TRBV7-9,TRBJ2-5,TRBD2,CASSSTSAETQYF,TGTGCCAGCAGCTCGACTAGCGCGGAGACCCAGTACTTC
few,TRBV5-6,TRBJ1-4,TRBD1,CASSLTTGTGVEKLFF,TGTGCCAGCAGCTTGACGACCGGGACAGGCGTTGAAAAACTGTTTTTT
many,TRBV5-1,TRBJ2-2,-,CASTGPNRSSELFF,TGCGCCAGCACGGGTCCCAATCGCTCAAGTGAGCTGTTTTTT